This T cell receptor beta chain was identified during a study of blood T cell repertoires in COVID-19. CDR1 and CDR2 from the germline V gene are SGHRS and YFSETQ. Trimming took off 3 bases at V and 3 bases at J, with 13 bases between the two ends. This CDR3 spans 14 amino acids. Original processing notes: Scientists estimated how many nucleated cells there were by amplifying reference gene primers. Profiled with immunoSEQ multiplex PCR; TCRdb holds only in-frame clones, not every one. That table gives V, J and clone size, and the DNA gave D and trimming. The data hold some 260,000 clones, with 88% observed a single time.

V usage is TRBV5-1 and J usage is TRBJ2-7; tentative D call: TRBD1 (6 bases). The TCR originated in a woman aged 25 to 39 with acute or convalescent COVID-19. The sample consisted of peripheral blood. Written as DNA, the CDR3 is TGCGCCAGCAGCTCGGACGGGACACGCTACGAGCAGTACTTC. Translation gives CASSSDGTRYEQYF.